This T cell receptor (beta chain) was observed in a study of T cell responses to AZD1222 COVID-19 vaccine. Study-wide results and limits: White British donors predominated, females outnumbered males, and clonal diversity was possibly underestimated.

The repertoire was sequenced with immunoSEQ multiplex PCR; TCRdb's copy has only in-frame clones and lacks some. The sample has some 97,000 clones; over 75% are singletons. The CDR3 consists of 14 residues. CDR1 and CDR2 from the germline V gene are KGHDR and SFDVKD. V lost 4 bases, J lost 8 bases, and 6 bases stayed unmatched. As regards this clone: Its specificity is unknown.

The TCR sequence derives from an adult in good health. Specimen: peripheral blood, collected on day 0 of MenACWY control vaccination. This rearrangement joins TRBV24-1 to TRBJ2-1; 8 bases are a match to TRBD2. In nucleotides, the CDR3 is TGTGCCACCAGTGAGGCGGGAGGCGGTGATGAGCAGTTCTTC. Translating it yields CATSEAGGGDEQFF.